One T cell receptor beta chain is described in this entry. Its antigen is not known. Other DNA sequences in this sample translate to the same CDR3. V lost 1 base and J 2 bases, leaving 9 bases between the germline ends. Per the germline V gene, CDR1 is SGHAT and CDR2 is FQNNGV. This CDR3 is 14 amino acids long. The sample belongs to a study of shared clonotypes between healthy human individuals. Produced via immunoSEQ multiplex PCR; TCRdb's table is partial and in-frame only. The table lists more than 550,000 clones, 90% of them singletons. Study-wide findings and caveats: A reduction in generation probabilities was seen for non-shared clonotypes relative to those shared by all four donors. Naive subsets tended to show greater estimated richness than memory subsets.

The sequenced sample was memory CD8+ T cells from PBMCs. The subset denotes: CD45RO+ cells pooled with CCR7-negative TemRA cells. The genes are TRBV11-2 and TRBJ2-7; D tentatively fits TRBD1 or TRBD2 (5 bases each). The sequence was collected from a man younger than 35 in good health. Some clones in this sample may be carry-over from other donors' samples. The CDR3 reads CASSLAGPPYEQYF. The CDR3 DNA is TGTGCCAGCAGCTTAGCGGGACCCCCCTACGAGCAGTACTTC. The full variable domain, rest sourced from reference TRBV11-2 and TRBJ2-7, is EAGVAQSPRYKIIEKRQSVAFWCNPISGHATLYWYQQILGQGPKLLIQFQNNGVVDDSQLPKDRFSAERLKGVDSTLKIQPAKLEDSAVYLCASSLAGPPYEQYFGPGTRLTVT.